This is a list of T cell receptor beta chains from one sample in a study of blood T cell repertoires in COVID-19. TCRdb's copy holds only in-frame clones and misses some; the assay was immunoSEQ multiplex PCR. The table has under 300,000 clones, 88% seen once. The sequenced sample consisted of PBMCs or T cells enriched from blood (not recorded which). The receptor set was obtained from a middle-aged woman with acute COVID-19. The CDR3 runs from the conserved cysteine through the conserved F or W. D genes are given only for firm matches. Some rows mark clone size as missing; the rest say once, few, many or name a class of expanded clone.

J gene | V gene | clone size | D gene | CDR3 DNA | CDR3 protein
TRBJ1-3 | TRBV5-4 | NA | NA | TGTGCCAGCAGCCCTAGCGGGGGTTCAGGGGATGGAAACACCATATATTTT | CASSPSGGSGDGNTIYF
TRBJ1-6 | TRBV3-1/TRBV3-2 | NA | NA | TGTGCCAGCAGCCAAGGCGGGGGCGGAAATAATTCACCCCTCCACTTT | CASSQGGGGNNSPLHF
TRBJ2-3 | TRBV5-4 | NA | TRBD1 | TGTGCCAGCAGCAGACCGACAGGGGGCACGGGCACAGATACGCAGTATTTT | CASSRPTGGTGTDTQYF
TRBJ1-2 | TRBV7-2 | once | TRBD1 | TGTGCCAGCAGCCCCGGACAGGGGAATAACTATGGCTACACCTTC | CASSPGQGNNYGYTF
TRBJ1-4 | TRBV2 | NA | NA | TGTGCCAGCGGGAGATACAATGAAAAACTGTTTTTT | CASGRYNEKLFF
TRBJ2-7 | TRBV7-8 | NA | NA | TGTGCCAGCAGCTTAGCCCTCGGGGGGACATACGAGCAGTACTTC | CASSLALGGTYEQYF
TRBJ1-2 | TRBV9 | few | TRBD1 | TGTGCCAGCAGCCAGGGGGGACAGGGGACGAGTGGCTACACCTTC | CASSQGGQGTSGYTF
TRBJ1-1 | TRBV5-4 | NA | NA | TGTGCCAGCAGCTTTCCAGGGAACACTGAAGCTTTCTTT | CASSFPGNTEAFF
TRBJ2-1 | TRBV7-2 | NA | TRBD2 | TGTGCCAGCAGCCCCCGACTAGCGGGAGGGCCTAATGAGCAGTTCTTC | CASSPRLAGGPNEQFF
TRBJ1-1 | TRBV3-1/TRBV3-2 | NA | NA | TGTGCCAGCAGCCAACCAGGGGCGGACACTGAAGCTTTCTTT | CASSQPGADTEAFF
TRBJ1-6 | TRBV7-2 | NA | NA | TGTGCCAGCAGCTTAGTAGGGGGAGTGAATTCACCCCTCCACTTT | CASSLVGGVNSPLHF
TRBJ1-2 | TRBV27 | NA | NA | TGTGCCAGCAGTTTCCGGAGAAACCCTTACGATGGCTACACCTTC | CASSFRRNPYDGYTF
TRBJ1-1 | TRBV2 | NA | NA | TGTGCCACAACGGACAGTTACACTGAAGCTTTCTTT | CATTDSYTEAFF
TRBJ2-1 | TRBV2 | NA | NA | TGTGCCAGCAACAGGGGGGGTCTAGGTGAGCAGTTCTTC | CASNRGGLGEQFF
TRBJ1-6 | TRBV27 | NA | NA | TGTGCCAGCAAGTATCGGGAGCATAATTCACCCCTCCACTTT | CASKYREHNSPLHF
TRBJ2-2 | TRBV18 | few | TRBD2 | TGTGCCAGCTCACCCGGGGGGATACGCACCGGGGAGCTGTTTTTT | CASSPGGIRTGELFF
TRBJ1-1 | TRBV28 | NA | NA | TGTGCCAGCAGATATAGAAACACTGAAGCTTTCTTT | CASRYRNTEAFF
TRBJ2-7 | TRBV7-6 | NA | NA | TGTGCCAGCAGCTTTAGGTCAGGGGAAGTCGAGCAGTACTTC | CASSFRSGEVEQYF
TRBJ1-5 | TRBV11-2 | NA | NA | TGTGCCAGCAGCTTAGGCGGGGGATGGCAGCCCCAGCATTTT | CASSLGGGWQPQHF
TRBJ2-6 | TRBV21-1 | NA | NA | TGTGCCAGCAGCGACTACAGGGGTATTGGGGCCAACGTCCTGACTTTC | CASSDYRGIGANVLTF
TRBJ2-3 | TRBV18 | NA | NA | TGTGCCAGCTCACTACTAGCCACAGATACGCAGTATTTT | CASSLLATDTQYF
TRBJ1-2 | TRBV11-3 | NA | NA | TGTGCCAGCAGCTTAGCCGGCGGGGAACACTATGGCTACACCTTC | CASSLAGGEHYGYTF
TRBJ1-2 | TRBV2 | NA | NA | TGTGCCAGCAGTGAGGAGGGCAGACGGTATGGCTACACCTTC | CASSEEGRRYGYTF
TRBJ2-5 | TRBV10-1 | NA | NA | TGCGCCAGCAGTGGTCCAGGAGAGACCCAGTACTTC | CASSGPGETQYF
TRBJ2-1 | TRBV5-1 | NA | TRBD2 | TGCGCCAGCAGCTTGGCCGGACTAGCGGGAGGGTTCAATGAGCAGTTCTTC | CASSLAGLAGGFNEQFF
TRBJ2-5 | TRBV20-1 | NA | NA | TGCAGTGCTAGTACCGGCCAAGAGACCCAGTACTTC | CSASTGQETQYF
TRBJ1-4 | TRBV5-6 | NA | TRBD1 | TGTGCCAGCAGCCCCAGGGGGTTCGGGGCAACTAATGAAAAACTGTTTTTT | CASSPRGFGATNEKLFF
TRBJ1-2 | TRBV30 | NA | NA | TGTGCCTGGGTGGGGACACCCTATGGCTACACCTTC | CAWVGTPYGYTF
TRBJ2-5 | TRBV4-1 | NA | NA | TGCGCCAGCAGCCGGCTGGAGCTCCAAGAGACCCAGTACTTC | CASSRLELQETQYF
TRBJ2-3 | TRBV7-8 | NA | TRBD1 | TGTGCCAGCAGCCGGACGACAGGGGCGAAAGATACGCAGTATTTT | CASSRTTGAKDTQYF
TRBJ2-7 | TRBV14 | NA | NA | TGTGCCAGCAGCCGTTTTGGGGCGGTCTACGAGCAGTACTTC | CASSRFGAVYEQYF
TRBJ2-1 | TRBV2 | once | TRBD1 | TGTGCCAGCAGACTCAGACAGGGGAGCAATGAGCAGTTCTTC | CASRLRQGSNEQFF
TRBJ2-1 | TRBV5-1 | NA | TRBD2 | TGCGCCAGCAGCTTGGAGTTGGCTAGCGGGGGGAATGAGCAGTTCTTC | CASSLELASGGNEQFF
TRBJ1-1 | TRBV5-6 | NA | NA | TGTGCCAGCAGCTTCACAGGGCGGACTGAAGCTTTCTTT | CASSFTGRTEAFF
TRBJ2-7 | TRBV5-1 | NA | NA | TGCGCCAGCAGCAGTAACCCCCTGACGGGATCAGCCTACGAGCAGTACTTC | CASSSNPLTGSAYEQYF
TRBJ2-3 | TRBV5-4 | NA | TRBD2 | TGTGCCAGCACCACTCAACAGCGGGGGGGCGGTGCAGATACGCAGTATTTT | CASTTQQRGGGADTQYF
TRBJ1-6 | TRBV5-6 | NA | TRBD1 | TGTGCCAGCAGCTTGATTCAGGGGGCCAATTCACCCCTCCACTTT | CASSLIQGANSPLHF
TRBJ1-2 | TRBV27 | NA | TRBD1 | TGTGCCACCAGGGACAGGGGGCGAATCGATGGCTACACCTTC | CATRDRGRIDGYTF
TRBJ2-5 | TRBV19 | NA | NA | TGTGCCAGTAGTCCAATGGCCCGACAGGATAGGAGTGAGACCCAGTACTTC | CASSPMARQDRSETQYF
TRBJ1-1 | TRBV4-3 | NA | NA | TGCGCCAGCAGCCAAGAGAAATGGGAAGAGGGCACTGAAGCTTTCTTT | CASSQEKWEEGTEAFF
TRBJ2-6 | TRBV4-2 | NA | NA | TGTGCCAGCAGCCCCAGTGCAGCGGAACTCTCTGGGGCCAACGTCCTGACTTTC | CASSPSAAELSGANVLTF
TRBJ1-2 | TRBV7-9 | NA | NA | TGTGCCAGCAGCACGAGTGGGACAAACCCTCGGGGCTACACCTTC | CASSTSGTNPRGYTF
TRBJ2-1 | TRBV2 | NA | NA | TGTGCCAGCAGTCTGCGACAGGCCTCCTACAATGAGCAGTTCTTC | CASSLRQASYNEQFF
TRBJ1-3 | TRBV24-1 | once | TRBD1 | TGTGCCACCAGTAGGACAGGCCCCTCTGGAAACACCATATATTTT | CATSRTGPSGNTIYF
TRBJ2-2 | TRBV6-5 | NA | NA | TGTGCCAGCAGTTATCTAGGGGAGGCCGGGGAGCTGTTTTTT | CASSYLGEAGELFF
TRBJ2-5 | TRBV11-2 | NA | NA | TGTGCCAGCAGCGCCGTCCTACAAGAGACCCAGTACTTC | CASSAVLQETQYF
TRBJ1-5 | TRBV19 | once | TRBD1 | TGTGCCAGTAGTATAGTCCGGACAGGGGGTACGTATCAGCCCCAGCATTTT | CASSIVRTGGTYQPQHF